The T cell receptor (beta chain) described here comes from a study of blood T cell repertoires in COVID-19. The overall study: COVID-19 samples collected from the United States, Italy and Spain covered acute and convalescent phases.

Profiling relied on immunoSEQ multiplex PCR, and the TCRdb table lists in-frame clones only, not all of them. The table shows just over 300,000 clones, with under 90% occurring only once. The study recruited people aged about 18 to 90 years across about two dozen US areas. Participant-given clinical history determined each cohort assignment. The CDR3 is made up of 18 amino acids. The chain combines TRBV21-1 with TRBJ1-5; no DNA check was done on the table's D call, TRBD1. TRBV21-1 is described as a pseudogene. The sample consisted of PBMCs or T cells enriched from blood (not recorded which). This TCR came from a man aged 25 to 40 who had recovered from COVID-19. CDR3 nucleotide sequence: TGTGCCAGCGAGGGGGAGACGGACAGGGGGTTACCCAATCAGCCCCAGCATTTT. It yields the protein CASEGETDRGLPNQPQHF.